The sequence of this T cell receptor beta chain was determined in a study of cytomegalovirus exposure and HLA in healthy donors. For the study at large: The same platform as the roughly 700 first-cohort repertoires was used for the roughly 130 validation repertoires, a later analysis reported. The study, taken as a whole, reports: Reports indicated that the classifier achieved high specificity and sensitivity in diagnosing cytomegalovirus status. First-cohort TCR clusters tended to co-occur in the roughly 130 validation repertoires, a later analysis found. Cytomegalovirus-associated TCR beta chains were listed, numbering some 150.

The V segment lost 4 bases and the J segment 3 bases; nucleotides outside the gene matches: 5. This CDR3 is 14 amino acids long. The germline V gene encodes CDR1 MNHNY and CDR2 SVGAGI (reference sequence). Libraries were prepared by immunoSEQ multiplex PCR; TCRdb keeps only in-frame clonotypes and omits some of them. The data hold fewer than 120,000 clones, with approximately 88% observed a single time. With respect to this clone: The antigen remains unidentified.

The chain recombines TRBV6-6 with TRBJ1-2; 7 bases are shared with TRBD1. The clonotype originates from a woman in her twenties or thirties in good health and CMV-seropositive. Sequencing was done on a sample of PBMCs. The CDR3 DNA is TGTGCCAGCAGTTGGGGTCAGGGGGACTATGGCTACACCTTC. Translating it yields CASSWGQGDYGYTF.